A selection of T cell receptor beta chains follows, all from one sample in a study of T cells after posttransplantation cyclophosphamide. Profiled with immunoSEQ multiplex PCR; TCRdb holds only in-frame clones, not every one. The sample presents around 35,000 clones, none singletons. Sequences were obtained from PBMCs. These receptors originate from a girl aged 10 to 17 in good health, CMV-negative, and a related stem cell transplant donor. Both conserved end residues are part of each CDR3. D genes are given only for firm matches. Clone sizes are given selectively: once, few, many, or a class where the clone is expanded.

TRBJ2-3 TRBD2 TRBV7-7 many TGTGCCAGCAGCCCGGGGACTAGCGGAGTGTATACGCAGTATTTT CASSPGTSGVYTQYF
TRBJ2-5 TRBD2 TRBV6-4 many TGTGCCAGCAGTGGAATAGCGGGGGGGGTCCAAGAGACCCAGTACTTC CASSGIAGGVQETQYF
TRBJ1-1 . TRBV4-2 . TGTGCCAGCAGCCAAAGGGTCGGGGAGGGCACTGAAGCTTTCTTT CASSQRVGEGTEAFF
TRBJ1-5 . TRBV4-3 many TGCGCCAGCAGCCAAGCTGCGGAAAGCAATCAGCCCCAGCATTTT CASSQAAESNQPQHF
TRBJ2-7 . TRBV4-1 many TGCGCCAGCAGCCGGGAGACAGGGACTGGCTACGAGCAGTACTTC CASSRETGTGYEQYF
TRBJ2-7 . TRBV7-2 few TGTGCCAGCAGCTTAATTAGCTACGAGCAGTACTTC CASSLISYEQYF
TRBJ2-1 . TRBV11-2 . TGTGCCAGCAGCTTAGCGGGGGACTACAATGAGCAGTTCTTC CASSLAGDYNEQFF
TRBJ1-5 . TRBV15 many TGTGCCACCAGCAGAGATTTAACCCAAGTCCGGTATAGCAATCAGCCCCAGCATTTT CATSRDLTQVRYSNQPQHF
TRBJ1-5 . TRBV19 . TGTGCCAGTAGTATAGGGGAGTATCAGCCCCAGCATTTT CASSIGEYQPQHF
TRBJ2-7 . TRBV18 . TGTGCCAGCTCACCACCCTCGAGGAGCTCCTACGAGCAGTACTTC CASSPPSRSSYEQYF
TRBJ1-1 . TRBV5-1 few TGCGCCAGCAGCTTGGGCGTCATGAACACTGAAGCTTTCTTT CASSLGVMNTEAFF
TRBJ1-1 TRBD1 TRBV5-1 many TGCGCCAGCAGCTTGGAACCGGGACAGGTCCCCGAAGCTTTCTTT CASSLEPGQVPEAFF
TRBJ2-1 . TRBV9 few TGTGCCAGCAGCGGAGCAGGGGATGAGCAGTTCTTC CASSGAGDEQFF
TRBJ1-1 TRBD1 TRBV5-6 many TGTGCCAGCAGTTTTACAGGGGTACAGAACACTGAAGCTTTCTTT CASSFTGVQNTEAFF
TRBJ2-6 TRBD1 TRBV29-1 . TGCAGCGTTGGGGACAGTATCTTCTCTGGGGCCAACGTCCTGACTTTC CSVGDSIFSGANVLTF
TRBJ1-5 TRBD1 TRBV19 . TGTGCCAGTAGGAGGGGACAGGGGGATCAGCCCCAGCATTTT CASRRGQGDQPQHF
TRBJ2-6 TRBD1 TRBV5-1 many TGCGCCAGCAGCTCCCCCCGACAGGGGGCGAAGTCTTCTGGGGCCAACGTCCTGACTTTC CASSSPRQGAKSSGANVLTF
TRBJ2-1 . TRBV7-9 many TGTGCCAGCAGCAAAAGGGCAGGGTTTTCCTACAATGAGCAGTTCTTC CASSKRAGFSYNEQFF
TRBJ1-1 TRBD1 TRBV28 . TGTGCCAGCAGACTCCCGGACAGGGGGCACACTGAAGCTTTCTTT CASRLPDRGHTEAFF
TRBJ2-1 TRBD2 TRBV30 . TGTGCCTGGAGCGGACTAGCGGGGGGGCATAGGTACAATGAGCAGTTCTTC CAWSGLAGGHRYNEQFF
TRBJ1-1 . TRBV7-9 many TGTGCCAGCAGCTCCCGGACAGTAGAAGCTTTCTTT CASSSRTVEAFF